This entry lists 29 T cell receptor beta chains sequenced from one sample in a study of shared clonotypes between healthy human individuals. This table comes from immunoSEQ multiplex PCR, and its TCRdb copy is limited to in-frame clones, with some not included. The profile shows approximately 620,000 clones, around 97% of them singletons. Specimen: naive CD4+ T cells sorted from blood. The subset denotes: CD45RA+ positively selected. All receptors derive from a woman in her 30s in good health.

This clone was counted a single time. This chain links TRBV11-1 with TRBJ2-5; 10 bases line up with TRBD1. The J call is doubtful: the DNA matches TRBJ2-7 better. CDR1 SGHAT and CDR2 FQDESV come from the germline V gene (reference sequence). The CDR3 spans 15 residues. The CDR3 here is CASSFTGTGEREQYF. The CDR3 DNA is TGTGCCAGCAGTTTTACCGGGACAGGGGAACGCGAGCAGTACTTC.

The chain combines TRBV4-2 with TRBJ2-7, with TRBD2 matching 8 bases. CDR1 is LGHNA and CDR2 is YNFKEQ in the germline V gene. Trimming cost V 0 bases and J 2 bases; bases outside gene matches: 9. The CDR3 totals 17 residues. The CDR3 DNA sequence: TGTGCCAGCAGCCAAGAAGTGGATAGCGGGGCAACCTACGAGCAGTACTTC. Its protein product is CASSQEVDSGATYEQYF.

The chain is built from TRBV27 and TRBJ2-1; the D is unclear. Trimming cost V 6 bases and J 12 bases, with 21 bases left between them. The CDR3 runs to 14 residues. Germline values: CDR1 MNHEY, CDR2 SMNVEV (reference sequence). CDR3 sequence: CASRSIPNKFLQFF. For the CDR3, the DNA is TGTGCCAGCAGGTCTATTCCCAACAAATTTTTGCAGTTCTTC.

The chain links TRBV4-1 to TRBJ2-1; 15 bases are shared with TRBD2. There are 16 residues in the CDR3. Trimming removed 0 bases from V and 6 bases from J; junction bases left unmatched: 0. The germline V gene has CDR1 MGHRA and CDR2 YSYEKL. The CDR3 DNA follows: TGCGCCAGCAGCCAAGAGGGACTAGCGGGAGGCAATGAGCAGTTCTTC. Translation gives CASSQEGLAGGNEQFF.

The CDR3 reads CASSRGTSGRGVDEQFF. CDR3 bases: TGCGCCAGCAGCCGCGGGACTAGCGGGAGAGGGGTCGATGAGCAGTTCTTC. The chain carries TRBV5-1 and TRBJ2-1, with 14 bases lining up with TRBD2. Looked up from germline, CDR1 is SGHRS and CDR2 is YFSETQ. This CDR3 comprises 17 residues. V lost 4 bases and J lost 8; bases outside the gene matches: 11.

V and J are TRBV30 and TRBJ1-5; 7 bases are a match to TRBD1. Per the germline V gene, CDR1 is GTSNPN and CDR2 is SVGIG (reference sequence). CDR3 length: 14 residues. Trimming removed 2 bases from V and 4 bases from J; junction bases left unmatched: 5. CDR3 protein: CAWSTYRGNQPQHF. CDR3 coding DNA: TGTGCCTGGAGTACCTACAGGGGTAATCAGCCCCAGCATTTT.

V is TRBV19 and J is TRBJ1-5, with 7 positions matching TRBD1. The junction had 7 bases not matched to a gene; V was cut back by 8 bases and J by 3 bases. The CDR3 sequence is 14 residues long. Germline assignment: CDR1 LNHDA and CDR2 SQIVND (reference sequence). The CDR3 spells CASGETGNNQPQHF. Here the CDR3 DNA reads TGTGCCAGTGGCGAGACAGGGAACAATCAGCCCCAGCATTTT.

The chain recombines TRBV11-2 with TRBJ1-3; unclear D gene. Germline V gives CDR1 SGHAT, CDR2 FQNNGV. Trimming stripped 4 bases from V and 2 bases from J, with 15 bases between. CDR3 length: 16 residues. The CDR3 coding sequence is TGTGCCAGCAGCTCGAGGACTGAAGCCCCTGGAAACACCATATATTTT. This sequence encodes CASSSRTEAPGNTIYF.

V gene TRBV7-3 combines with J gene TRBJ1-5, with D perhaps TRBD1 (6 bases). CDR3 length equals 15 residues. The germline gives CDR1 SGHTA, CDR2 FQGTGA. The V and J ends lost 2 bases and 7 bases respectively, with 15 bases between them. CDR3: CASSLGGRRTQPQHF. DNA of the CDR3: TGTGCCAGCAGCTTAGGGGGCCGTAGGACGCAGCCCCAGCATTTT.

This chain connects TRBV19 to TRBJ2-7; D not resolved. With 3 bases removed from V and 0 bases from J, the gap between germline ends came to 6 bases. Germline values: CDR1 LNHDA, CDR2 SQIVND (reference sequence). The CDR3 extends over 13 amino acids. The CDR3 nucleotides are TGTGCCAGTAGTATCGACACCTCCTACGAGCAGTACTTC. This codes for CASSIDTSYEQYF.

Of note for this clone: At the DNA level, this CDR3 is encoded by other sequences in the same sample as well. The chain has TRBV5-1 and TRBJ1-5; unclear D gene. Trimming took off 0 bases at V and 4 bases at J, with 11 bases between the two ends. Germline V CDR1 and CDR2: SGHRS, YFSETQ. The length of the CDR3 is 15 residues. The CDR3 protein is CASSLVSGGNQPQHF. DNA of the CDR3: TGCGCCAGCAGCTTGGTATCAGGCGGAAATCAGCCCCAGCATTTT.

The genes are TRBV28 and TRBJ2-2; D is possibly TRBD2 (5 bases). Looked up from germline, CDR1 is MDHEN and CDR2 is SYDVKM. Trimming pared 3 bases from V and 8 bases from J, leaving 16 bases between. The CDR3 has 15 amino acids. Here the CDR3 DNA reads TGTGCCAGCAGTTTCCCTAAGGCGGGCAGTGGGGAGCTGTTTTTT. Amino acids: CASSFPKAGSGELFF.

The chain joins TRBV7-9 to TRBJ2-3, with 9 bases that match TRBD2. Germline CDR1 reads SEHNR; CDR2 reads FQNEAQ (reference sequence). V gave up 5 bases and J gave up 6 bases; unmatched junction bases: 12. The CDR3 runs to 16 residues. The DNA for the CDR3 is TGTGCCAGCAGCCCCCGCATAGGCGGGAGGGTGGATACGCAGTATTTT. Its translation is CASSPRIGGRVDTQYF. Full variable domain (missing parts from reference TRBV7-9 and TRBJ2-3): DTGVSQNPRHKITKRGQNVTFRCDPISEHNRLYWYRQTLGQGPEFLTYFQNEAQLEKSRLLSDRFSAERPKGSFSTLEIQRTEQGDSAMYLCASSPRIGGRVDTQYFGPGTRLTVL.

The rearrangement joins TRBV14 to TRBJ2-7; 8 positions match TRBD2. Looked up from germline, CDR1 is SGHDN and CDR2 is FVKESK. V lost 0 bases and J lost 0; bases outside the gene matches: 10. CDR3 length: 18 residues. For the CDR3, the DNA is TGTGCCAGCAGCCAAGACCCACCGTGGCGGGAGGACTCCTACGAGCAGTACTTC. Encoded protein: CASSQDPPWREDSYEQYF.

The chain links TRBV9 to TRBJ2-3; 9 bases align to TRBD2. Per germline, CDR1 SGDLS and CDR2 YYNGEE. The V segment lost 0 bases and the J segment 4 bases; nucleotides outside the gene matches: 12. The CDR3 length is 18 residues. The CDR3 nucleotides are TGTGCCAGCAGCGTAGCTAGGTGGCGGGAGGGCCGGGCAGATACGCAGTATTTT. As protein: CASSVARWREGRADTQYF.

This clone was observed a single time. The chain couples TRBV28 to TRBJ2-1, with D perhaps matching TRBD1 (5 bases). This CDR3 contains 15 residues. The V gene's germline CDR1 is MDHEN and CDR2 SYDVKM. The V end was cut by 6 bases, the J end by 2 bases, with 14 bases between. CDR3 DNA: TGTGCCAGCAGCCCAATAGGGGTAGCCTACAATGAGCAGTTCTTC. This codes for CASSPIGVAYNEQFF.

The chain recombines TRBV7-8 with TRBJ1-5; D is possibly TRBD1 (6 bases). The ends were cut back, 5 bases at V and 5 bases at J, with 10 bases in the middle. The CDR3 is made up of 13 amino acids. CDR1 is SGHVS and CDR2 is FQNEAQ in the germline V gene. The CDR3: CASSRKGDQPQHF. The CDR3 DNA is TGTGCCAGCAGCCGTAAGGGGGATCAGCCCCAGCATTTT.

This chain links TRBV2 with TRBJ2-7; no clear D gene. CDR3 size: 10 residues. Looked up from germline, CDR1 is SNHLY and CDR2 is FYNNEI. V was shortened by 6 bases and J by 2 bases, with 2 bases between the two germline ends. For the CDR3, the DNA is TGTGCCAGCAGCACCTACGAGCAGTACTTC. Its protein product is CASSTYEQYF.

This rearrangement joins TRBV10-3 to TRBJ2-1; 8 bases are a match to TRBD2. CDR1 ENHRY and CDR2 SYGVKD come from the germline V gene. The CDR3 has 15 amino acids. V shed 10 bases, J shed 6 bases, and the junction held 14 bases outside the gene matches. This CDR3 reads CASEPTSGSPNEQFF. As DNA, the CDR3 is TGTGCCAGCGAACCTACTAGCGGAAGCCCCAATGAGCAGTTCTTC.

The rearrangement links TRBV15 to TRBJ1-5; tentatively, D is TRBD1 (5 bases). This CDR3 comprises 16 residues. Trimming removed 3 bases from V and 6 bases from J, with 18 bases in between. Germline V gene lookup returns CDR1 LNHNV and CDR2 YYDKDF (reference sequence). The CDR3 loop is CATSSYQSQGRQPQHF. CDR3 coding DNA: TGTGCCACCAGCAGTTACCAGTCCCAGGGCCGTCAGCCCCAGCATTTT.

The chain recombines TRBV7-7 with TRBJ2-2, with D perhaps matching TRBD1 or TRBD2 (7 bases each). Germline values: CDR1 SSHAT, CDR2 FNYEAQ (reference sequence). Trimming stripped 1 base from V and 4 bases from J, with 16 bases between. This CDR3 contains 17 residues. CDR3 sequence: CASSLEAGQYATGELFF. DNA of the CDR3: TGTGCCAGCAGCTTAGAAGCGGGACAGTACGCCACCGGGGAGCTGTTTTTT.

This chain connects TRBV10-1 to TRBJ2-1; 7 bases map to TRBD1. CDR1 is WNHNN and CDR2 is SYGVQD in the germline V gene (reference sequence). V was pared by 2 bases and J by 8 bases, with 9 bases of the junction left unmatched. This CDR3 contains 15 residues. In nucleotides, the CDR3 is TGCGCCAGCAGTGAGAGTACAGGGGCTATGGATGAGCAGTTCTTC. It is translated as CASSESTGAMDEQFF.

In this sample, this clone turned up once. The chain combines TRBV18 with TRBJ2-3; maybe TRBD2 (5 bases). Germline V CDR1 and CDR2: KGHSH, LQKENI. The CDR3 extends over 14 amino acids. V dropped 2 bases and J dropped 5 bases, with 11 bases sitting between them. For the CDR3, the DNA is TGTGCCAGCTCACCAGCCAGGAGCGGAGATACGCAGTATTTT. Translation gives CASSPARSGDTQYF.

The rearrangement links TRBV5-1 to TRBJ2-2; D gene uncertain. CDR1 and CDR2 from the germline V gene are SGHRS and YFSETQ. V lost 4 bases and J lost 6, with 16 bases in between. This CDR3 is built from 15 residues. The CDR3 loop is CASSDRALRAGELFF. For the CDR3, the DNA is TGCGCCAGCAGCGATCGGGCCCTCCGAGCCGGGGAGCTGTTTTTT.

The CDR3 loop is CASSPAFRDRGRGTLGAFF. Written as DNA, the CDR3 is TGTGCCAGCTCACCCGCCTTCCGGGACAGGGGGCGCGGAACCCTTGGGGCTTTCTTT. The V gene is TRBV18, the J gene TRBJ1-1; 12 bases are a match to TRBD1. Germline lookup yields CDR1 KGHSH and CDR2 LQKENI. The CDR3 loop spans 19 amino acids. V was clipped by 3 bases and J by 11 bases; unmatched bases: 22.

The CDR3 reads CSARGGNGYTF. The DNA for the CDR3 is TGCAGTGCTAGAGGGGGGAATGGCTACACCTTC. The chain recombines TRBV20-1 with TRBJ1-2, with a tentative D call TRBD1 (5 bases). Trimming removed 1 base from V and 6 bases from J, with 6 bases in between. Germline loops: CDR1 DFQATT, CDR2 SNEGSKA (reference sequence). This CDR3 contains 11 residues.

The rearrangement links TRBV27 to TRBJ2-1; 8 bases align to TRBD1. V dropped 0 bases and J dropped 2; count of bases not matched to a gene: 6. The CDR3 contains 17 residues. Per germline, CDR1 MNHEY and CDR2 SMNVEV (reference sequence). Here the CDR3 reads CASSLSAQGVAYNEQFF. CDR3 nucleotides: TGTGCCAGCAGTTTATCGGCACAGGGGGTGGCCTACAATGAGCAGTTCTTC.

V is TRBV30 and J is TRBJ1-2; D is undetermined. CDR3 length: 12 amino acids. The germline V gene has CDR1 GTSNPN and CDR2 SVGIG (reference sequence). Trimming took 5 bases from V and 1 from J, leaving 8 bases between them. CDR3 sequence (DNA): TGTGCCTGGCTCTCGAATAACTATGGCTACACCTTC. It specifies CAWLSNNYGYTF.

The V and J genes are TRBV2 and TRBJ2-7, with D possibly TRBD2 on 5 matching bases. The CDR3 totals 12 residues. Trimming removed 7 bases at V and 2 bases at J, with 9 bases between. Per germline, CDR1 SNHLY and CDR2 FYNNEI. DNA of the CDR3: TGTGCCAGCAAAGGACTCGCCTACGAGCAGTACTTC. Protein: CASKGLAYEQYF.